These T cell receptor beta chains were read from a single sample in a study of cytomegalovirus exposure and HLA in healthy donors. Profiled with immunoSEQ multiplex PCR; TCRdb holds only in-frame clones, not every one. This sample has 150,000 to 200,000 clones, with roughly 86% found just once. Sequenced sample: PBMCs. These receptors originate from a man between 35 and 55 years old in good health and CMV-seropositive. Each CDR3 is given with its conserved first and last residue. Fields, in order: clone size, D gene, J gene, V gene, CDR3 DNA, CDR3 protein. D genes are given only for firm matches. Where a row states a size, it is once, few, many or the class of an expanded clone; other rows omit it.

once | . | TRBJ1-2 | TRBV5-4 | TGTGCCAGCAGCCAAGTGGCACCGGGGGAGGGCTACACCTTC | CASSQVAPGEGYTF
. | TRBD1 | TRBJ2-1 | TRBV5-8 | TGTGCCAGCAGTACCGGACAGGGGGCGAGGTCCTACAATGAGCAGTTCTTC | CASSTGQGARSYNEQFF
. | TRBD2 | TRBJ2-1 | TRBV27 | TGTGCCAGCAGTCCCCCCACAACCTATAGCGGGATAACTCAGTTCTTC | CASSPPTTYSGITQFF
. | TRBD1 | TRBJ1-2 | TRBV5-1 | TGCGCCAGCAACGTACTCAGGGGGCGCCGGTATGGCTACACCTTC | CASNVLRGRRYGYTF
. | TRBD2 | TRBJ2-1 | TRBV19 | TGTGCCAGTAGTTTAGCGGGAGACGAGCAGTTCTTC | CASSLAGDEQFF
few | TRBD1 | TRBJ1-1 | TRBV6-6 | TGTGCCAGCAGTCGTAAGGGGGCCGCGGGGGGAACTGAAGCTTTCTTT | CASSRKGAAGGTEAFF
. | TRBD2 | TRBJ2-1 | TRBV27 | TGTGCCAGCAGTCAGACTAGCAGCTCCTACAATGAGCAGTTCTTC | CASSQTSSSYNEQFF
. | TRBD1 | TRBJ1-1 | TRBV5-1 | TGCGCCAGCAGGGGGACAGCCATGAACACTGAAGCTTTCTTT | CASRGTAMNTEAFF
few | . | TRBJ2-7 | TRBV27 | TGTGCCAGCAGAGATAGCGGAACCTACGAGCAGTACTTC | CASRDSGTYEQYF
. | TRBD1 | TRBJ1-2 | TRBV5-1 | TGCGCCAGCAGACCTCCAGGGGGCGCAGACTATGGCTACACCTTC | CASRPPGGADYGYTF
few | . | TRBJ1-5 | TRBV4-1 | TGCGCCAGCAGCCAAGTACAGGGAAGCAATCAGCCCCAGCATTTT | CASSQVQGSNQPQHF
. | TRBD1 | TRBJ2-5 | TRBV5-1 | TGCGCCAGCAGCCCCGGGACAGGGGCTGAGGTGAAGACCCAGTACTTC | CASSPGTGAEVKTQYF
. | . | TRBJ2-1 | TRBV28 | TGTGCCAGCAGTACCACCTCAGGGCTCGGCTCCTACAATGAGCAGTTCTTC | CASSTTSGLGSYNEQFF
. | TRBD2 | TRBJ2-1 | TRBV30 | TGTGCCTGGAGGCTAGCGGGAGGGCACTATGAGCAGTTCTTC | CAWRLAGGHYEQFF
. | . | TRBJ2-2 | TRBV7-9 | TGTGCCAGCAGCGTCACGGGGTTAGTGAACACCGGGGAGCTGTTTTTT | CASSVTGLVNTGELFF
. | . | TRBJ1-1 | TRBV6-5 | TGTGCCAGCAGCCACAGGGTCCGGAACACTGAAGCTTTCTTT | CASSHRVRNTEAFF
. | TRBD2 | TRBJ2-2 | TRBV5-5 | TGTGCCAGCAGCCAAGAGGTGGTAGCGGGAGTCACCGGGGAGCTGTTTTTT | CASSQEVVAGVTGELFF
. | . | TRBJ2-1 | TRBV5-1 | TGCGCCAGCAGCTTGGAAGGCCAGGGGACCTACAATGAGCAGTTCTTC | CASSLEGQGTYNEQFF
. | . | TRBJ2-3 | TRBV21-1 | TGTGCCAGCAGCAAAGTGAGCGGTTCTAGCACAGATACGCAGTATTTT | CASSKVSGSSTDTQYF
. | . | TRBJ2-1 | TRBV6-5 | TGTGCCAGCAGTGGAGATTGGGGGCCCTACAATGAGCAGTTCTTC | CASSGDWGPYNEQFF